The rows below give T cell receptor beta chains drawn from one sample of a study of siplizumab effects on memory and regulatory T cells. The repertoire was sequenced with immunoSEQ multiplex PCR; TCRdb's copy has only in-frame clones and lacks some. Here the sample spans about 100,000 clones, 75% to 95% being singletons. The sample comprised CD4+ T cells sorted from blood. The receptor set was obtained from a human donor in good health. Each CDR3 is given with its conserved first and last residue. The order of the fields is clone size, J gene, D gene, V gene, CDR3 DNA, CDR3 protein. D genes are given only for firm matches. The size of a clone is reported for some rows only, either as once, few or many, or as a class for expanded clones.

. | TRBJ1-4 | TRBD1 | TRBV5-5 | TGTGCCAGCAGCTTGGCCGGGACAGGCAATGAAAAACTGTTTTTT | CASSLAGTGNEKLFF
. | TRBJ2-7 | . | TRBV7-3 | TGTGCCAGCACCTCAGACCGACTAGACACCTACGAGCAGTACTTC | CASTSDRLDTYEQYF
. | TRBJ2-4 | . | TRBV14 | TGTGCCAGCAGCCAAGATGGGACGGCCCTGGCCAAAAACATTCAGTACTTC | CASSQDGTALAKNIQYF
. | TRBJ2-5 | . | TRBV19 | TGTGCCAGTAGTATAGGGAGGGGCCAAGAGACCCAGTACTTC | CASSIGRGQETQYF
. | TRBJ1-2 | . | TRBV6-1 | TGTGCCAGCAGTGACGGGGCTCTTAACTATGGCTACACCTTC | CASSDGALNYGYTF
. | TRBJ2-3 | . | TRBV29-1 | TGCAGCGTTGAGGAGGGCACAGATACGCAGTATTTT | CSVEEGTDTQYF
. | TRBJ1-6 | . | TRBV19 | TGTGCCAGTAGTATAGGGGCCGCAGCTTTTACTAATTCACCCCTCCACTTT | CASSIGAAAFTNSPLHF
. | TRBJ2-6 | . | TRBV10-3 | TGTGCCATCAGAGGTTTCTCTGGGGCCAACGTCCTGACTTTC | CAIRGFSGANVLTF
. | TRBJ2-7 | TRBD1 | TRBV4-3 | TGCGCCAGCAGCCAAAGACAGGGATTCGGCTCCTACGAGCAGTACTTC | CASSQRQGFGSYEQYF
. | TRBJ1-2 | . | TRBV11-1 | TGTGCCAGCAGCTTACGGAGAGAAGGAGTTCGGTCAGAGGGCTACACCTTC | CASSLRREGVRSEGYTF
. | TRBJ2-7 | . | TRBV7-9 | TGTGCCAGCAGCTTTGTAGGGATGCAGTACTTC | CASSFVGMQYF
few | TRBJ2-3 | . | TRBV5-1 | TGCGCCAGCAGCTCAGAGGGGCATACTGGCACAGATACGCAGTATTTT | CASSSEGHTGTDTQYF
. | TRBJ2-4 | . | TRBV19 | TGTGCCAGTGTCCGGGACTCCTTACCCCTAGCCAAAAACATTCAGTACTTC | CASVRDSLPLAKNIQYF
. | TRBJ2-7 | TRBD2 | TRBV7-2 | TGTGCCAGCAGCATTCGGACTAGCGTTTTCTACGAGCAGTACTTC | CASSIRTSVFYEQYF
. | TRBJ2-1 | TRBD2 | TRBV10-3 | TGTGCCATCAGACCAACTAGCGGGGGCTACAATGAGCAGTTCTTC | CAIRPTSGGYNEQFF
. | TRBJ1-5 | TRBD1 | TRBV7-2 | TGTGCCAGCAGCGCAGACAGGGGGCGTTTTCAGCCCCAGCATTTT | CASSADRGRFQPQHF
. | TRBJ2-2 | . | TRBV11-1 | TGTGCCAGCAGCTTATTGGGGCAGCCGAACACCGGGGAGCTGTTTTTT | CASSLLGQPNTGELFF
. | TRBJ1-2 | . | TRBV27 | TGTGCCAGCGGCCGGGCCGGGATCGACTATGGCTACACCTTC | CASGRAGIDYGYTF
few | TRBJ1-3 | TRBD1 | TRBV7-3 | TGTGCCAGCGGACAGGAGGGAGGAAACACCATATATTTT | CASGQEGGNTIYF
. | TRBJ2-1 | TRBD2 | TRBV7-3 | TGTGCCAGCAGCCGAGGACTAGCGGGGGGGCTGAATGAGCAGTTCTTC | CASSRGLAGGLNEQFF
once | TRBJ2-7 | . | TRBV6-5 | TGTGCCAGCAGTGATCCACCTTCCTACGAGCAGTACTTC | CASSDPPSYEQYF